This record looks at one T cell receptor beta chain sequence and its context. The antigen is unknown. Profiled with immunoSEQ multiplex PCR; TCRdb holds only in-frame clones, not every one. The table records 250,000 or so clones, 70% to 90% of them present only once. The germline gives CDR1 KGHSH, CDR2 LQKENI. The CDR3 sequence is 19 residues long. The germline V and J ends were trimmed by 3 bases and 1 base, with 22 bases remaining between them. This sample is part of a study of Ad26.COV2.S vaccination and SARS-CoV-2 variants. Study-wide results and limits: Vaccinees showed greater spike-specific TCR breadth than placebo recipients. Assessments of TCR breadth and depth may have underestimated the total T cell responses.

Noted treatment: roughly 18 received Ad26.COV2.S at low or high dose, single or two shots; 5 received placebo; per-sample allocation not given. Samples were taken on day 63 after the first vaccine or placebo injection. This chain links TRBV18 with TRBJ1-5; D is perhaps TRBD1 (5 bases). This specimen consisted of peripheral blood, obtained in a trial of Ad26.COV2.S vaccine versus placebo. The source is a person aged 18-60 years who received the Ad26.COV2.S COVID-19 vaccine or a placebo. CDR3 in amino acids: CASSPTGGVKQLSNQPQHF. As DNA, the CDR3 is TGTGCCAGCTCACCCACGGGGGGAGTGAAGCAATTGAGCAATCAGCCCCAGCATTTT.